Shown below are 20 T cell receptor beta chains from a single sample sequenced in a study of shared clonotypes between healthy human individuals. Produced via immunoSEQ multiplex PCR; TCRdb's table is partial and in-frame only. The sample comprises under 600,000 clones, 95% to 98% of which are singletons, and 0.3% rests with the top ten. It was CD45RO-negative cells, positively selected for CCR7, that made up naive CD8 cells, with terminally differentiated effector memory CD45RA+ cells excluded. The sequenced material came from naive CD8+ T cells sorted from blood. All receptors come from a man aged 30 to 39 in good health.

The rearrangement joins TRBV25-1 to TRBJ2-7; D call uncertain. The V gene lost 5 bases and the J gene lost 2 bases, with 13 bases spanning the gap. This CDR3 comprises 14 residues. Germline V gives CDR1 MGHDK, CDR2 SYGVNS. CDR3 amino acids: CASSPVRVPYEQYF. The CDR3 DNA follows: TGTGCCAGCAGTCCTGTCCGGGTCCCCTACGAGCAGTACTTC.

The rearrangement links TRBV18 to TRBJ2-1, with 10 bases aligning to TRBD2. Germline CDR1 is KGHSH and CDR2 is LQKENI. The CDR3 spans 16 residues. V lost 3 bases to trimming and J lost 5 bases; unmatched junction nucleotides: 7. CDR3 loop: CASSPWTSGSNNEQFF. In DNA form, the CDR3 reads TGTGCCAGCTCACCTTGGACTAGCGGTTCTAACAATGAGCAGTTCTTC.

This sequence joins TRBV28 and TRBJ2-1; 10 bases map to TRBD2. Germline-derived CDR1 and CDR2 are MDHEN and SYDVKM. This CDR3 contains 14 residues. After removal of 7 bases from V and 5 bases from J, the junction contained 5 bases not matched to a gene. The CDR3 region is CASKGLARNNEQFF. The CDR3 nucleotides read TGTGCCAGCAAGGGACTAGCGCGAAACAATGAGCAGTTCTTC.

The chain is built from TRBV5-1 and TRBJ2-7; D gene unclear. Germline CDR1 reads SGHRS; CDR2 reads YFSETQ. Between the trimmed V and J ends, which lost 4 bases and 0 bases, there was a span of 17 bases. The CDR3 extends over 16 amino acids. The CDR3 spells CASSTLGGELSYEQYF. CDR3 nucleotide sequence: TGCGCCAGCAGCACCCTGGGTGGAGAGCTCTCCTACGAGCAGTACTTC. Full variable domain (outside the CDR3, taken from reference TRBV5-1 and TRBJ2-7): KAGVTQTPRYLIKTRGQQVTLSCSPISGHRSVSWYQQTPGQGLQFLFEYFSETQRNKGNFPGRFSGRQFSNSRSEMNVSTLELGDSALYLCASSTLGGELSYEQYFGPGTRLTVT.

With regard to this clone: The junction departs from the called germline gene at one end, perhaps through a read error. The chain employs TRBV29-1 and TRBJ2-1, with TRBD2 matching over 12 bases. The CDR3 consists of 18 residues. CDR1 and CDR2 (germline): SQVTM, ANQGSEA. For the CDR3, the DNA is TGCAGCGCTGAACCCGTGCTAGCGGGAGGGCTATCCTACAATGAGCAGTTCTTC. It codes for CSAEPVLAGGLSYNEQFF.

V is TRBV7-7 and J is TRBJ2-1; a weak D match, TRBD1 (5 bases). The CDR3 is 13 amino acids. Germline values: CDR1 SSHAT, CDR2 FNYEAQ (reference sequence). This chain's CDR3 is CASPKGPYNEQFF. CDR3 coding DNA: TGTGCTAGCCCCAAGGGGCCGTACAATGAGCAGTTCTTC.

This chain connects TRBV14 to TRBJ2-7; the match to TRBD1 covers 7 bases. The V segment lost 4 bases and the J segment 7 bases; nucleotides outside the gene matches: 28. The V gene's germline CDR1 is SGHDN and CDR2 FVKESK. The CDR3 runs 20 residues. DNA of the CDR3: TGTGCCAGCAGCCCCAGCCACGGGACAGCTTCTTCCGGGATTTTTCGGGAGCAGTACTTC. It yields the protein CASSPSHGTASSGIFREQYF.

This rearrangement joins TRBV7-9 to TRBJ2-7; 8 bases agree with TRBD1. The V segment lost 6 bases and the J segment 2 bases; nucleotides outside the gene matches: 9. The CDR3 contains 15 residues. Germline V gives CDR1 SEHNR, CDR2 FQNEAQ (reference sequence). The CDR3 protein is CASSHRTGPTYEQYF. In nucleotides, the CDR3 is TGTGCCAGCAGTCATCGGACAGGGCCTACCTACGAGCAGTACTTC. Looking up the rest from reference TRBV7-9 and TRBJ2-7 gives the full variable domain: DTGVSQNPRHKITKRGQNVTFRCDPISEHNRLYWYRQTLGQGPEFLTYFQNEAQLEKSRLLSDRFSAERPKGSFSTLEIQRTEQGDSAMYLCASSHRTGPTYEQYFGPGTRLTVT.

The chain joins TRBV10-1 to TRBJ2-7; D is ambiguous. Germline assignment: CDR1 WNHNN and CDR2 SYGVQD (reference sequence). V was pared by 0 bases and J by 9 bases, with 18 bases between. CDR3 length: 15 residues. CDR3 coding DNA: TGCGCCAGCAGTGAGTCGACGGCAGGCGCCCCGGGGCAGTACTTC. Its translation is CASSESTAGAPGQYF.

This clone was seen just once. The chain has TRBV27 and TRBJ2-1; TRBD2 agrees at 9 bases. The CDR3 covers 15 residues. With V trimmed by 6 bases and J by 7 bases, 10 bases remained unmatched. Germline V lookup: CDR1 MNHEY, CDR2 SMNVEV (reference sequence). The CDR3 region has the DNA TGTGCCAGCAGAATAATAGCGGGAGTTTCAAATGAGCAGTTCTTC. Amino acids: CASRIIAGVSNEQFF.

This chain uses TRBV12-5 with TRBJ2-3, with D hard to call. Between the trimmed V and J ends, which lost 4 bases and 8 bases, there was a span of 16 bases. CDR1 and CDR2 from the germline V gene are LGHNT and FRNRAP. This CDR3 spans 14 amino acids. The CDR3 spells CASGSDISLGTQYF. The CDR3 region has the DNA TGTGCTAGTGGTTCCGACATCTCCCTAGGTACGCAGTATTTT.

CDR3: CASSPRPGLAGPRSSYNEQFF. The CDR3 nucleotides are TGCGCCAGCAGCCCACGTCCGGGACTAGCGGGACCCAGGAGCTCCTACAATGAGCAGTTCTTC. V and J are TRBV4-3 and TRBJ2-1, with 13 positions matching TRBD2. Germline V lookup: CDR1 LGHNA, CDR2 YSLEER. The junction had 15 bases not matched to a gene; V was cut back by 4 bases and J by 0 bases. The CDR3 sequence is 21 residues long.

V is TRBV28 and J is TRBJ2-7; 10 nucleotides agree with TRBD1. CDR1 is MDHEN and CDR2 is SYDVKM in the germline V gene. J lost 6 bases, V lost 7 bases, and 12 bases had no gene match. This CDR3 spans 15 amino acids. CDR3 coding DNA: TGTGCCAGCACCAATACAAGGACAGGGGGTTTCGAGCAGTACTTC. Translation gives CASTNTRTGGFEQYF.

The chain combines TRBV7-6 with TRBJ2-1; possible D gene TRBD2, 6 bases. The germline V gene encodes CDR1 SGHVS and CDR2 FNYEAQ. This CDR3 is 12 amino acids long. The V and J ends lost 5 bases and 7 bases respectively, with 9 bases between them. The chain's CDR3 is CASSVGLNEQFF. DNA of the CDR3: TGTGCCAGCAGCGTCGGACTAAATGAGCAGTTCTTC.

The chain is built from TRBV3-2 and TRBJ2-5; the table's D call TRBD2 went unverified against the DNA. TRBV3-2 is tagged as a pseudogene. This CDR3 is 9 amino acids long. The CDR3 protein is CESRETQYF. CDR3 coding DNA: TGCGAGAGTCGGGAGACCCAGTACTTC.

V is TRBV7-9 and J is TRBJ2-7, with 7 bases that match TRBD1. The ends lost 5 bases at V and 1 base at J; junction bases unmatched: 8. CDR3 length: 15 amino acids. Germline V lookup: CDR1 SEHNR, CDR2 FQNEAQ (reference sequence). CDR3: CASSVYRGGSYEQYF. In DNA, the CDR3 is TGTGCCAGCAGCGTCTACAGGGGTGGGTCCTACGAGCAGTACTTC.

This clone was seen only once. The genes are TRBV7-8 and TRBJ2-7; D unclear. Between the trimmed V and J ends, which lost 2 bases and 3 bases, there was a span of 8 bases. This CDR3 region has 13 residues. Germline CDR1 reads SGHVS; CDR2 reads FQNEAQ. The CDR3 sequence is CASSLHSSYEQYF. CDR3 nucleotide sequence: TGTGCCAGCAGCTTACACAGCAGCTACGAGCAGTACTTC.

This clone was seen a single time. The gene calls are TRBV7-9 and TRBJ2-1; a weak D match, TRBD1 (7 bases). The CDR3 extends over 15 amino acids. The germline gives CDR1 SEHNR, CDR2 FQNEAQ (reference sequence). V lost 1 base to trimming and J lost 10 bases, with 17 bases between them. CDR3 loop: CASSLGRGVPVEQFF. In DNA form, the CDR3 reads TGTGCCAGCAGCTTAGGCAGGGGGGTACCGGTGGAGCAGTTCTTC.

This clone came up once. J is TRBJ2-1 and V is TRBV11-2; no clear D. The germline V gene has CDR1 SGHAT and CDR2 FQNNGV. The V and J ends lost 5 bases and 0 bases respectively, with 14 bases between them. The CDR3 is made up of 16 amino acids. As DNA, the CDR3 is TGTGCCAGCAGCGGGTTGGAGTTCATCTCCTACAATGAGCAGTTCTTC. It yields the protein CASSGLEFISYNEQFF.

The chain combines TRBV5-1 with TRBJ2-1, with 7 bases that match TRBD2. The germline gives CDR1 SGHRS, CDR2 YFSETQ. The V and J ends lost 5 bases and 0 bases, in that order; junction bases with no gene match: 11. This CDR3 has 17 residues. CDR3 bases: TGCGCCAGCAGACTAAGCGGGAATGAAGGCTCCTACAATGAGCAGTTCTTC. Translating gives CASRLSGNEGSYNEQFF.